The T cell receptor beta chain under discussion was sequenced for a study of T cell repertoires in cytomegalovirus infection. Study background: CMV infection and matching HLA type were both indicated by public TCR beta signatures. Study-wide findings and caveats: Dominating the ex vivo response were TCR beta clonotypes that were CMV-specific and HLA-C-restricted.

TCRdb itself ran the reads through MiXCR, one entry per CDR3 protein. Of about 450,000 distinct CDR3 sequences listed, approximately 32% are singletons. This clonotype has ten or more counts. Its antigen remains unidentified. The sequencing input was PBMCs. The receptor's source is a human donor in good health (CMV status not recorded). Some clones in this sample may be carry-over from other donors' samples.

This CDR3 reads CASSFLYTGELFF. The DNA for the CDR3 is TGTGCCAGCAGCTTCCTTTACACCGGGGAGCTGTTTTTT. The chain recombines TRBV7-2 with TRBJ2-2; D unclear. Germline V gene lookup returns CDR1 SGHTA and CDR2 FQGNSA. V dropped 3 bases and J dropped 3 bases, with 5 bases sitting between them. This CDR3 comprises 13 residues.